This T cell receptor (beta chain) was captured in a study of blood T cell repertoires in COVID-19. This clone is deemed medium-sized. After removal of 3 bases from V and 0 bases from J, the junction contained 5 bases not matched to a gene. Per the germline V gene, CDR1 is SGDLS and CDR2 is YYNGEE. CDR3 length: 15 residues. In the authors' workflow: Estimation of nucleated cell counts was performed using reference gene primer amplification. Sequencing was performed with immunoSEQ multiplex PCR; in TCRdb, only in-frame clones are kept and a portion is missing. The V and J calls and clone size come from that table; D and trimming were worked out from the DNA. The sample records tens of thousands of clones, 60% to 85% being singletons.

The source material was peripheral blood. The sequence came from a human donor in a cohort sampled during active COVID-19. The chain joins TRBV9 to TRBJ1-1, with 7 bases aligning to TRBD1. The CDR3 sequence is CASSGETGVNTEAFF. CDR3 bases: TGTGCCAGCAGCGGGGAAACAGGGGTGAACACTGAAGCTTTCTTT.